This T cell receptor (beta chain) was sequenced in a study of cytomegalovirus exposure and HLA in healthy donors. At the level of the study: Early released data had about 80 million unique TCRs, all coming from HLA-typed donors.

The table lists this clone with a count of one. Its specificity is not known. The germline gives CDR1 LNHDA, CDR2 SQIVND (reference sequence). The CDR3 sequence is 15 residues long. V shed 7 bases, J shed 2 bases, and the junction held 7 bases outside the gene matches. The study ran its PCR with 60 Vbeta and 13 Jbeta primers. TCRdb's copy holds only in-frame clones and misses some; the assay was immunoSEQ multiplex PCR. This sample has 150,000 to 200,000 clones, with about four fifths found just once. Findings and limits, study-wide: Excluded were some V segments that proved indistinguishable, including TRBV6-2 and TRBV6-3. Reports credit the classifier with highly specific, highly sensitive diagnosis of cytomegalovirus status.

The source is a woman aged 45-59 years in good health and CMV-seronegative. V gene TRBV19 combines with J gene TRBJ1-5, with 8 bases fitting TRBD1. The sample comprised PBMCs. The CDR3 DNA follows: TGTGCCAGTACCCCCCTGGACAGGGGCAATCAGCCCCAGCATTTT. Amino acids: CASTPLDRGNQPQHF.